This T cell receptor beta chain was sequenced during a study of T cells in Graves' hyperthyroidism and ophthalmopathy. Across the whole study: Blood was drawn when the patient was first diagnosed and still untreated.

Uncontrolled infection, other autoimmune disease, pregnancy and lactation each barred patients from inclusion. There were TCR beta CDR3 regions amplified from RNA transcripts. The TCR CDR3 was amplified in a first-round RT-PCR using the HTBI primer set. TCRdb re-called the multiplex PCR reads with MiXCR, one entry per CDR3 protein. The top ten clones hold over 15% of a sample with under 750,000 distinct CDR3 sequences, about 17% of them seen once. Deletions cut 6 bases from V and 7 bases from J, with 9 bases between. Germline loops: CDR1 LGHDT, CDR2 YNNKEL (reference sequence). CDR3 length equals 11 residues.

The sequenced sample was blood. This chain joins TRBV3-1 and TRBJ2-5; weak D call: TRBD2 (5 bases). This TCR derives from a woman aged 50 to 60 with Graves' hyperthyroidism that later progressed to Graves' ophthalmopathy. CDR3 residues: CASSQTRTQYF. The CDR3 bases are TGTGCCAGCAGTCAAACTAGGACCCAGTACTTC.